The rows below give T cell receptor beta chains drawn from one sample of a study of monozygotic twins with inflammatory bowel disease. TCRdb reprocessed the 5' RACE reads and keeps a single row for each CDR3 protein, giving no DNA. The sample's table shows approximately 160,000 distinct CDR3 sequences. Sequences were obtained from blood. These TCRs come from a human donor with ulcerative colitis or Crohn's disease, or a healthy co-twin of an affected twin (not recorded which). CDR3s include the opening cysteine and the closing phenylalanine or tryptophan. Fields, in order: V gene, CDR3 length, J gene, CDR3 protein.

TRBV12-3/TRBV12-4	18	TRBJ2-5	CASSPGRLAGGLGETQYF
TRBV7-9	15	TRBJ1-2	CASSLAEVSNYGYTF
TRBV5-1	16	TRBJ2-6	CASSLPTGLGANVLTF
TRBV3-1	14	TRBJ2-3	CASSRLASTDTQYF
TRBV7-9	13	TRBJ2-7	CAGSSAETYEQYF
TRBV28	14	TRBJ2-7	CASRRQVFVYEQYF
TRBV5-1	14	TRBJ2-7	CASSLRAGGLEQYF
TRBV15	15	TRBJ2-5	CATSRDRGRIETQYF
TRBV9	15	TRBJ1-6	CASSPRQGENSPLHF
TRBV20-1	16	TRBJ2-1	CSARDQLAGPYNEQFF
TRBV15	16	TRBJ2-7	CATSRDPSLERYEQYF
TRBV20-1	16	TRBJ1-3	CSARRGGVGSGNTIYF
TRBV28	16	TRBJ2-7	CASTPPRAVTFYEQYF
TRBV5-1	13	TRBJ1-1	CASSWGKDTEAFF
TRBV5-6	16	TRBJ2-1	CASSFFPSGWNNEQFF
TRBV11-2	13	TRBJ2-3	CASSSPTGKAQYF
TRBV27	16	TRBJ2-1	CASSLSKSYGMNEQFF
TRBV20-1	16	TRBJ2-3	CSARAFLAGHTDTQYF
TRBV5-1	11	TRBJ2-5	CASSSHETQYF
TRBV20-1	14	TRBJ2-7	CSASLAGGNYEQYF
TRBV4-1	17	TRBJ2-1	CASSQDHTGLAINKQFF
TRBV24-1	16	TRBJ2-2	CATSDFAQGGTGELFF
TRBV11-2	19	TRBJ2-2	CASSLESRHLAGVSGELFF
TRBV9	14	TRBJ2-1	CASSPSGTINEQFF
TRBV4-2	16	TRBJ2-3	CASSRGEREGRDTQYF
TRBV28	15	TRBJ2-7	CASSPASGRAYEQYF
TRBV4-1	13	TRBJ1-6	CASSQDGYLSLHF
TRBV12-3/TRBV12-4	15	TRBJ2-3	CASSFHRSDTDTQYF